The clone carrying this T cell receptor (beta chain) is a singleton in its sample. This sample was included in a study of blood T cell repertoires in COVID-19. Authors' analysis steps: Nucleated cell counts were estimated from reference gene primer amplification. Libraries were prepared by immunoSEQ multiplex PCR; TCRdb keeps only in-frame clonotypes and omits some of them. V and J calls and clone size are copied from that table; D and trimming were computed from the DNA. Of tens of thousands of clones in the sample, 82% were seen once. Material for sequencing was peripheral blood. The receptor's source is an elderly woman with acute or convalescent COVID-19.

CDR3 sequence (DNA): TGTGCCAGCAGGTCAACTAGCGGGAGGTACACCGGGGAGCTGTTTTTT. This encodes CASRSTSGRYTGELFF. This chain joins TRBV5-4 and TRBJ2-2; 12 positions agree with TRBD2. This CDR3 comprises 16 residues. Trimming at V came to 5 bases and at J to 3 bases, leaving 5 bases not matched to a gene. CDR1 and CDR2 (germline): SGHNT, YYREEE (reference sequence). Complete variable domain (other parts from reference TRBV5-4 and TRBJ2-2): ETGVTQSPTHLIKTRGQQVTLRCSSQSGHNTVSWYQQALGQGPQFIFQYYREEENGRGNFPPRFSGLQFPNYSSELNVNALELDDSALYLCASRSTSGRYTGELFFGEGSRLTVL.